These T cell receptor beta chains were read from a single sample in a study of blood T cell repertoires in COVID-19. Sequencing used immunoSEQ multiplex PCR; TCRdb keeps in-frame clones, though not all of them. Here the sample spans about 180,000 clones, roughly 89% being singletons. The sample was PBMCs or T cells enriched from blood (not recorded which). These receptors were taken from a woman in her 40s with acute COVID-19. Each CDR3 is given with its conserved first and last residue. D genes are given only for firm matches. Clone size is not always given. Where it is, it says once, few, many or a class for expanded clones.

CDR3	DNA	V	size	J	D
CASSQGARGRTDTQYF	TGTGCCAGCAGCCAAGGGGCAAGGGGGCGCACAGATACGCAGTATTTT	TRBV4-2	NA	TRBJ2-3	TRBD1
CASQLGGGSGDGYTF	TGTGCCAGCCAGCTCGGGGGGGGCTCAGGAGATGGCTACACCTTC	TRBV6-5	NA	TRBJ1-2	NA
CSVKLAGGPYNEQFF	TGCAGCGTCAAACTAGCGGGAGGGCCCTACAATGAGCAGTTCTTC	TRBV29-1	NA	TRBJ2-1	TRBD2
CASSLRGAGLYNEQFF	TGTGCCAGCAGCTTACGGGGGGCGGGGCTATACAATGAGCAGTTCTTC	TRBV7-2	NA	TRBJ2-1	NA
CASSPRIEGYEQYF	TGCGCCAGCAGCCCGCGGATCGAGGGTTACGAGCAGTACTTC	TRBV4-1	NA	TRBJ2-7	NA
CASSLTSAKNTGELFF	TGTGCCAGCAGCTTGACTAGCGCTAAAAACACCGGGGAGCTGTTTTTT	TRBV7-7	NA	TRBJ2-2	TRBD2
CASKQDANTGELFF	TGCGCCAGCAAACAGGACGCGAACACCGGGGAGCTGTTTTTT	TRBV5-1	NA	TRBJ2-2	NA
CATSTGFAYEQYF	TGTGCCACCAGCACGGGGTTCGCCTACGAGCAGTACTTC	TRBV15	NA	TRBJ2-7	NA
CASSLGSANRYPYGYTF	TGTGCCAGCAGCTTAGGATCGGCGAACAGATATCCGTATGGCTACACCTTC	TRBV7-9	NA	TRBJ1-2	NA
CASSTTPPDRLGTDTQYF	TGTGCCAGCAGTACAACCCCCCCGGACAGGTTGGGCACAGATACGCAGTATTTT	TRBV27	NA	TRBJ2-3	TRBD1
CASSVAPDRADYNEQFF	TGTGCCAGCAGCGTAGCCCCGGACAGGGCTGACTACAATGAGCAGTTCTTC	TRBV9	NA	TRBJ2-1	TRBD1
CASAWGRGSYNEQFF	TGTGCCAGCGCATGGGGAAGGGGCTCCTACAATGAGCAGTTCTTC	TRBV2	NA	TRBJ2-1	NA
CASSYSRGSRDTQYF	TGTGCCAGCAGTTACTCGCGGGGTAGCCGAGATACGCAGTATTTT	TRBV6-5	NA	TRBJ2-3	NA
CASSYKGRQETQYF	TGTGCCAGCAGTTACAAGGGGCGACAAGAGACCCAGTACTTC	TRBV6-2/TRBV6-3	NA	TRBJ2-5	NA
CASSISPEGASTEAFF	TGTGCCAGCAGTATTAGCCCCGAGGGGGCGAGCACTGAAGCTTTCTTT	TRBV2	NA	TRBJ1-1	TRBD1
CAIGKGSLGSYEQYF	TGTGCCATCGGGAAGGGGTCTCTAGGGTCCTACGAGCAGTACTTC	TRBV10-3	once	TRBJ2-7	NA
CASSPTGNTEAFF	TGTGCCAGCAGTCCCACAGGGAACACTGAAGCTTTCTTT	TRBV12-3/TRBV12-4	NA	TRBJ1-1	NA
CASSLEGASNQPQHF	TGCGCCAGCAGCTTGGAGGGGGCTAGCAATCAGCCCCAGCATTTT	TRBV5-1	NA	TRBJ1-5	TRBD1
CASQDRGRRAFF	TGTGCCAGCCAGGACAGGGGGCGTCGAGCTTTCTTT	TRBV12-3/TRBV12-4	NA	TRBJ1-1	TRBD1
CASARVSYEQYF	TGTGCCAGCGCCAGGGTCTCCTACGAGCAGTACTTC	TRBV6-5	NA	TRBJ2-7	NA
CATRQGANEKLFF	TGTGCCACACGACAGGGCGCAAATGAAAAACTGTTTTTT	TRBV6-5	NA	TRBJ1-4	TRBD1